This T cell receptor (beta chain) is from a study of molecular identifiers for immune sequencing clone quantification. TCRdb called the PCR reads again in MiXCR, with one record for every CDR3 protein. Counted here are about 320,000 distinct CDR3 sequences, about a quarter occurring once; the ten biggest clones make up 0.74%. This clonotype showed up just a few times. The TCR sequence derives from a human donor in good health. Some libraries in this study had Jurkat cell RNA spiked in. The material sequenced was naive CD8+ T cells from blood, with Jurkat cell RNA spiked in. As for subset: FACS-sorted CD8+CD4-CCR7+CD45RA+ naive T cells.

The CDR3 loop reads CASSRGTSGIQETQYF. The CDR3 DNA sequence: TGCGCCAGCAGCCGGGGGACTAGCGGAATACAAGAGACCCAGTACTTC. V usage is TRBV4-3 and J usage is TRBJ2-5, with TRBD2 matching over 11 bases. V gave up 4 bases and J gave up 2 bases; unmatched junction bases: 6. The CDR3 sequence is 16 residues long. Germline V gene lookup returns CDR1 LGHNA and CDR2 YSLEER.